This T cell receptor (beta chain) was profiled in a study of blood T cells in healthy people across ages. For the second PCR, which ran for about 6 to 11 cycles, a sample-barcoded 5' primer and a J-beta primer mix were used. TCRdb recomputed calls from the 5' RACE reads with MiXCR, one row per CDR3 protein. The table has roughly 500,000 distinct CDR3 sequences, 25% to 30% seen once; the top ten hold 15% to 20%. The specimen sequenced was blood. This clonotype was sampled from a woman in her 70s in good health.

The CDR3 sequence: CAWGTGGFGQFF. In nucleotides, the CDR3 is TGTGCCTGGGGGACAGGGGGTTTCGGGCAGTTCTTC. V and J are TRBV30 and TRBJ2-1, with TRBD1 matching 11 bases. This CDR3 region has 12 residues. Germline V lookup: CDR1 GTSNPN, CDR2 SVGIG (reference sequence). After removal of 5 bases from V and 12 bases from J, the junction contained 6 bases not matched to a gene.